Sequencing of this T cell receptor (beta chain) was carried out in a study of regulatory T cells in long-lasting Graves disease. Sequencing libraries for TCR beta were prepared with iRepertoire HTBI primers and Arm-PCR of CDR3 regions. TCRdb ran MiXCR on the multiplex PCR reads and lists one entry per CDR3 protein. The sample shows about 370,000 distinct CDR3 sequences, around 15% of them seen only once. This clonotype has at least ten counts. Regarding time point: newly diagnosed GD, antithyroid drugs for less than 3 months. PBMC RNA served as the TCR library source. Trimming removed 1 base from V and 4 bases from J, with 10 bases in between. This CDR3 is built from 14 residues.

Here the sequenced sample was peripheral blood mononuclear cells (PBMCs), taken at new diagnosis, from a patient treated with antithyroid drugs. This receptor was obtained from a female donor with Graves disease. The genes are TRBV12-3 or TRBV12-4 and TRBJ2-5; D is unresolved. The CDR3 region has the DNA TGTGCCAGCAGTTTAGGGGGAAGGGCAGAGACCCAGTACTTC. Protein product: CASSLGGRAETQYF.